The present TCR beta chain was sequenced within a study of metastatic and nonmetastatic thyroid tumors (dated by TCRdb to 2018 to 2021). Regarding the complete study: Repertoires from peripheral blood and from tumor or nodule tissue samples of malignant and benign thyroid patients were compared. Study-level results and caveats: In both blood and tumor samples, malignant tumors were reported to have significantly higher TCR beta diversity than benign nodules.

For this clone: This receptor's antigen is unknown. Base qualities are not at hand, and no much larger clone is one base apart.

From cysteine to phenylalanine, the CDR3 is 14 amino acids long. Solely the CDR3 DNA is kept, with 42 bases framed from the first base. CDR1 DFQATT and CDR2 SNEGSKA were looked up in the germline V gene (reference sequence). V loses 7 bases, J loses 8 bases, and the germline ends lie 21 bases apart. Receptors were amplified or captured by PCR. The reads were generated on an Illumina HiSeq 4000. High-throughput sequencing was used to profile the TCR beta-chain CDR3 region of each patient. As for the authors' bioinformatics: A classifier to discriminate distant-metastatic papillary thyroid cancer patients was built from CDR3 differences across clinicopathological groups. Repertoire diversity was assessed with the Shannon index, and tumor-blood repertoire similarity with the Morisita-Horn index. The public reads were quality trimmed at Q25 with fastp and then assembled into clones with MiXCR by TCRdb, keeping productive beta chains. It is TCRdb's table, rather than the study itself, that gives the V and J calls and clone size. A total of around 19,000 clones appear in this sample, approximately 19% of them only once. The top ten hold about 26% of the sample.

No treatment had been received by any patient before thyroid surgery. Patient clinical samples collected from about 2011 to 2019 were retrospectively analysed using T-cell receptor beta sequencing. Material for sequencing was blood. Here the chain combines TRBV20-1 and TRBJ2-1; the D segment might be TRBD1 or TRBD2, since each matches 6 bases. This sequence originates from a female donor with papillary thyroid cancer or a benign thyroid nodule (not recorded which). Some clones in this sample may be carry-over from other donors' samples. The CDR3 region: CSGPWAGGPDEQFF. The nucleotide sequence is given as TGCAGTGGGCCTTGGGCCGGGGGCCCAGATGAGCAGTTCTTC.